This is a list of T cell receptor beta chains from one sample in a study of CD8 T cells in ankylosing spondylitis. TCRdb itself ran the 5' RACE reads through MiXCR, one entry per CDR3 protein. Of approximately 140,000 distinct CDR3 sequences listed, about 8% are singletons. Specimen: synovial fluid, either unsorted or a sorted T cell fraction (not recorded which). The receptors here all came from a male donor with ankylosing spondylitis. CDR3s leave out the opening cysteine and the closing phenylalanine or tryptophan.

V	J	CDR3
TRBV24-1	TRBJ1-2	ATRQTGVDGYT
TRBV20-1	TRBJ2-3	SASIFRAGGNADTQY
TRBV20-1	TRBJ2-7	SAPPLGQGNEQY
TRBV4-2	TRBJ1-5	ASSQSREGGQPQH
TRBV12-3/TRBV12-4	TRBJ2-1	ASSLPVQGSDEQF
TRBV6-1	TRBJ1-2	ASTQGSGLGGYT
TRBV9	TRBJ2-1	ASSGQLTGDDEQF
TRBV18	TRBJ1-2	ASSREANYGYT
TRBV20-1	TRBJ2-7	SAGGGTGVNEQY
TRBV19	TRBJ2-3	ASTFSGFTDTQY
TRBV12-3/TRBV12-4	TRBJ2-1	ASIPLQGNEQF
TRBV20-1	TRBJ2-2	SARRAGRATGELF
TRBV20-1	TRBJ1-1	SARDIAGDSNTEAF
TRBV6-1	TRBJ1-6	ASSPEVFNSPLH
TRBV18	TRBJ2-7	ASSPAGSPYGQY
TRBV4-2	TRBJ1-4	ASSQGREKLF
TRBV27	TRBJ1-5	ASSPNRDQPQH
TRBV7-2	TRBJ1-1	ASSLNQGPEAF
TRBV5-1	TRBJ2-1	ASSWQGGEQF
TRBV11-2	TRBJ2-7	ASSPGGAASYEQY
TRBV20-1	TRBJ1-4	SARGDGAEKLF
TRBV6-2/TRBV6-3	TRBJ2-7	ATRPGAYEQY
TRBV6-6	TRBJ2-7	ASTAGWSYEQY
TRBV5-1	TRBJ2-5	ASCRPGETQY
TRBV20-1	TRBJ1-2	SAREGHFYGYT
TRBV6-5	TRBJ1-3	ASSYVLGAGNTIY
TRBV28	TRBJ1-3	ASSGASTSGNTIY
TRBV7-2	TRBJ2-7	ASSLAHLAGGEQY
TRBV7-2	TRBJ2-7	ASSLVSAGDYEQY
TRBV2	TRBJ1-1	ASSEHGGNTEAF
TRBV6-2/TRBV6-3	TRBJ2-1	ASSSTYGLGQF
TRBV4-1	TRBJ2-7	ASSQDTTASSYEQY
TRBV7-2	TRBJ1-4	ASSRFQWGKLF
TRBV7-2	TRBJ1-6	ASSSTSGTTSPLH
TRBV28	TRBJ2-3	ASSLIGGDTQY
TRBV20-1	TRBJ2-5	SARDRQGGETQY
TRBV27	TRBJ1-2	ASSLVPGGDYGYT
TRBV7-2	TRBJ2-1	ASSLAFSGSYNEQF
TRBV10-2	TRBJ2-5	ASSITRDRGVQETQY
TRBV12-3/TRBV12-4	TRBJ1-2	ASSLRRGAGYGYT
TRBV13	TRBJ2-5	ASSMGLHQETQY
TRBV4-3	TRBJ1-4	ASSQDHRGGAGEKLF
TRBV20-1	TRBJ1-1	SAILTGKGEAF
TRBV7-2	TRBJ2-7	ASSRWATFAEEQY
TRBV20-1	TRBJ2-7	SASPLVTGNYEQY
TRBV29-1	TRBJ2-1	SVGQGLWYEQF
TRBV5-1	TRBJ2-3	ASSGGTSGFSSTDTQY
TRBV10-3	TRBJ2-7	AIRGSSYEQY
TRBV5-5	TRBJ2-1	ASSSRDRGIMQF
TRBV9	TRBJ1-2	ASSAERRDYGYT
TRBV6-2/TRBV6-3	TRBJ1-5	ASTWAGSPVNQPQH
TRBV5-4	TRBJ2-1	ASSFGLPPLNEQF
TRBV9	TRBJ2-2	ASSTQTSRLAGGNTGELF
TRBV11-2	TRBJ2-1	ASSSTGSISYNEQF
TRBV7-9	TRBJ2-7	ASSLFSQEQY